The 4 T cell receptor beta chains given below trace back to one sample, sequenced in a study of spatial heterogeneity in lung cancer. TCRdb re-analysed the 5' RACE reads in MiXCR, keeping a single row per CDR3 protein. The profile covers some 41,000 distinct CDR3 sequences, with around 7% appearing a single time and around 42% taken by the ten largest. Time point given: sample taken at primary tumor resection. Sequences were derived from PBMCs, sampled at surgery. The receptors were sampled from a female donor with early-stage non-small cell lung cancer.

Many counts were recorded for this clonotype. The chain links TRBV3-1 to TRBJ2-3; 11 nucleotides line up with TRBD2. Looked up from germline, CDR1 is LGHDT and CDR2 is YNNKEL (reference sequence). With 4 bases clipped from V and 9 bases from J, the junction kept 9 bases outside the gene matches. The CDR3 is made up of 15 amino acids. The CDR3 region has the DNA TGTGCCAGCAGCCTCACTAGCGGGAGATTAGGGACGCAGTATTTT. As protein: CASSLTSGRLGTQYF.

This clonotype was observed many times. The chain uses TRBV10-1 and TRBJ1-3, with D perhaps TRBD1 (5 bases). The CDR3 is made up of 16 amino acids. Per germline, CDR1 WNHNN and CDR2 SYGVQD (reference sequence). V was shortened by 4 bases and J by 0 bases, with 13 bases between the two germline ends. The CDR3: CASSGWTPISGNTIYF. DNA for the CDR3: TGCGCCAGCAGTGGATGGACACCTATCTCTGGAAACACCATATATTTT.

This clonotype was recorded many times. The rearrangement links TRBV7-2 to TRBJ1-5; D possibly corresponds to TRBD1 (5 bases). This CDR3 has 15 amino acids. Trimming pared 5 bases from V and 2 bases from J, leaving 13 bases between. Germline-derived CDR1 and CDR2 are SGHTA and FQGNSA. The CDR3 nucleotides read TGTGCCAGCAGCACGGGACCCTACGGCAATCAGCCCCAGCATTTT. Protein sequence: CASSTGPYGNQPQHF.

This clonotype was recorded many times. The genes are TRBV29-1 and TRBJ1-1; tentatively, D is TRBD1 (5 bases). The germline V gene encodes CDR1 SQVTM and CDR2 ANQGSEA. Trimming took off 4 bases at V and 0 bases at J, with 9 bases between the two ends. The CDR3 runs to 13 residues. The CDR3 reads CSVGGGLNTEAFF. The DNA for the CDR3 is TGCAGCGTTGGGGGCGGATTGAACACTGAAGCTTTCTTT.